Sequencing of this TCR beta chain was carried out in a study of shared clonotypes between healthy human individuals. General observations from the study: The study drew on few donors, limiting represented genetic and exposure-history diversity. Estimated richness values were generally larger in naive subsets than in memory subsets.

The authors' processing: ImmunoSEQ output held junction-only sequences without quality scores, so filtering differed. This table comes from immunoSEQ multiplex PCR, and its TCRdb copy is limited to in-frame clones, with some not included. The V and J calls and clone size are taken from that table; D and trimming were inferred from the DNA. The sample has millions of clones; roughly 93% are singletons. The germline gives CDR1 LGHNA, CDR2 YNFKEQ. This CDR3 has 15 amino acids. V lost 4 bases, J lost 5 bases, and 17 bases lay in between. This clone came up once. Its antigen is undetermined. All participating donors were Caucasian adults from Nashville, Tennessee.

V is TRBV4-2 and J is TRBJ2-5; no clear D gene. This receptor was taken from a young man in good health. Some clones in this sample may be carry-over from other donors' samples. The sequenced material came from naive CD4+ T cells from PBMCs. Subset meaning: CD45RA+ positively selected. The CDR3 bases are TGTGCCAGCAGCCGCGGCAACTCCATTGTGGAGACCCAGTACTTC. Translated, it gives CASSRGNSIVETQYF.